These T cell receptor beta chains were read from a single sample in a study of blood T cell repertoires in COVID-19. Some clones are missing from TCRdb's copy, which holds only in-frame ones; the method was immunoSEQ multiplex PCR. The data contain 230,000 or so clones, roughly 87% of them singletons. The sequencing input was peripheral blood. The receptors stem from a middle-aged man with active or convalescent COVID-19. Each CDR3 is given with its conserved first and last residue. A D gene is named only where the DNA matches it firmly. Rows may omit the clone size; those that give it use once, few, many or a size class.

j_call,clone_size,v_call,d_call,cdr3_nt,cdr3_aa
TRBJ2-3,.,TRBV4-1,TRBD2,TGCGCCAGCAGCCTCCGGGGTAGCGGGAGTAGAGATACGCAGTATTTT,CASSLRGSGSRDTQYF
TRBJ2-2,.,TRBV2,TRBD1,TGTGCCAGCAGGTGGACAGGGGGAGACACCGGGGAGCTGTTTTTT,CASRWTGGDTGELFF
TRBJ1-1,.,TRBV2,.,TGTGCCAGCTCAGGACAGCCAAACACTGAAGCTTTCTTT,CASSGQPNTEAFF
TRBJ2-1,.,TRBV28,TRBD2,TGTGCCAGCAGTTTATTCCCGACTAGCGGGGCGATGTACAATGAGCAGTTCTTC,CASSLFPTSGAMYNEQFF
TRBJ1-2,.,TRBV30,.,TGTGCCTGGAGTAGAGATTTAAACTATGGCTACACCTTC,CAWSRDLNYGYTF
TRBJ2-7,once,TRBV7-6,.,TGTGCCAGCAGCTTATATGGACAGCCCCACGAGCAGTACTTC,CASSLYGQPHEQYF
TRBJ2-7,.,TRBV3-1/TRBV3-2,.,TGTGCCAGCAACTATTTTCCCAGCGGTGAGCAGTACTTC,CASNYFPSGEQYF
TRBJ1-1,.,TRBV10-3,.,TGTGCCACCGCCGGAGATGACTCAAACACTGAAGCTTTCTTT,CATAGDDSNTEAFF
TRBJ1-1,.,TRBV28,TRBD1,TGTGCCAGCAGTTTACTAGGGACAGGGAGTATTGAAGCTTTCTTT,CASSLLGTGSIEAFF
TRBJ1-2,.,TRBV2,TRBD1,TGTGCCAGCCAGGGACAGGCCTATGGCTACACCTTC,CASQGQAYGYTF
TRBJ2-1,.,TRBV7-9,.,TGTGCCAGCAGCTTAGTGGTCGGTTACAATGAGCAGTTCTTC,CASSLVVGYNEQFF
TRBJ1-6,.,TRBV7-3,TRBD1,TGTGCCAGCAGCTTAAAGCCGGGACAGGGGGGTTCACCCCTCCACTTT,CASSLKPGQGGSPLHF
TRBJ2-1,.,TRBV3-1/TRBV3-2,.,TGTGCCAGCAGCCCCGGGACATACTACAATGAGCAGTTCTTC,CASSPGTYYNEQFF
TRBJ2-7,once,TRBV28,.,TGTGCCAGCAGTTTAGGGGGCAGGGTAGAGCAGTACTTC,CASSLGGRVEQYF
TRBJ1-5,.,TRBV27,.,TGTGCCAGCTACTTTAGAGGCAATCAGCCCCAGCATTTT,CASYFRGNQPQHF
TRBJ1-2,once,TRBV19,.,TGTGCCAGTAGTTCACTAACGGGGGGCTACACCTTC,CASSSLTGGYTF
TRBJ1-1,.,TRBV19,.,TGTGCCAGTGCCGACCCCGGGCGGGGGAACACTGAAGCTTTCTTT,CASADPGRGNTEAFF
TRBJ2-7,.,TRBV19,TRBD1,TGTGCCAGTAGTATTTCGGGGACAGGCCCATACGAGCAGTACTTC,CASSISGTGPYEQYF
TRBJ1-3,.,TRBV28,.,TGTGCCAGCACCGACTCGAGGAACTCTGGAAACACCATATATTTT,CASTDSRNSGNTIYF
TRBJ1-1,.,TRBV6-5,.,TGTGCCAGCAGTTACCTGGCCTTTTCTGACACTGAAGCTTTCTTT,CASSYLAFSDTEAFF
TRBJ2-7,once,TRBV28,TRBD2,TGTGCCAGCAGTTTCAGACAGGCAAATGGACTAGCGGGTTACGAGCAGTACTTC,CASSFRQANGLAGYEQYF
TRBJ1-5,.,TRBV7-8,.,TGTGCCAGCAGCTTAAAGGGGTCGGGTCAGCCCCAGCATTTT,CASSLKGSGQPQHF
TRBJ2-7,.,TRBV29-1,TRBD2,TGCAGCGTTGTTAGGCTAGCGGGGGGACCGACCGAGCAGTACTTC,CSVVRLAGGPTEQYF
TRBJ1-5,once,TRBV2,.,TGTGCCAGCAGTGTAACGACAGGACACCGCAATCAGCCCCAGCATTTT,CASSVTTGHRNQPQHF
TRBJ2-7,.,TRBV4-1,TRBD1,TGCGCCAGCAGCCAAGCTCAAGGGACAGGGGTGGGCGAGCAGTACTTC,CASSQAQGTGVGEQYF
TRBJ1-1,.,TRBV7-9,TRBD1,TGTGCCAGCAGCCTCGGACAGGGAGTCACTGAAGCTTTCTTT,CASSLGQGVTEAFF
TRBJ1-2,.,TRBV7-9,.,TGTGCCAGCAGCTCCGAGGGGGGGGCTGGCTACACCTTC,CASSSEGGAGYTF
TRBJ1-6,.,TRBV7-8,.,TGTGCCAGCAGCTTAGTCCCCGGAGAAACACCCCTCCACTTT,CASSLVPGETPLHF
TRBJ2-7,.,TRBV10-2,TRBD2,TGCGCCAGCAGGCTAGCGGGAGGGCCGGCCGAGCAGTACTTC,CASRLAGGPAEQYF
TRBJ2-5,once,TRBV11-2,TRBD2,TGTGCCAGCAGCCTACCACGGACTAGGTCCGAGACCCAGTACTTC,CASSLPRTRSETQYF
TRBJ2-5,.,TRBV28,.,TGTGCCAGCAGTTTGCCTAATCAAGAGACCCAGTACTTC,CASSLPNQETQYF
TRBJ1-2,.,TRBV28,.,TGTGCCAGCAGTTTAAATCTGACCCCCCAGGGGCACGGCTACACCTTC,CASSLNLTPQGHGYTF
TRBJ1-4,.,TRBV28,.,TGTGCCAGCAGTTTGGCAGGGGCCAATGAAAAACTGTTTTTT,CASSLAGANEKLFF
TRBJ1-1,few,TRBV6-5,.,TGTGCCAGCAGGCCCGGGACTGCAACATACACTGAAGCTTTCTTT,CASRPGTATYTEAFF
TRBJ2-7,.,TRBV10-3,.,TGTGCCATCAGTGAGTCGGGGGCCCCCTACGAGCAGTACTTC,CAISESGAPYEQYF
TRBJ2-1,once,TRBV30,TRBD1,TGTGCCTGGAACGGACAGGGTTCGTACAATGAGCAGTTCTTC,CAWNGQGSYNEQFF
TRBJ1-1,few,TRBV19,.,TGTGCCAGTAGTATTGCGGCTTGGGGCAGGGCGAACACTGAAGCTTTCTTT,CASSIAAWGRANTEAFF
TRBJ1-1,few,TRBV19,.,TGTGCCAGTAAGGAGGGGAACACTGAAGCTTTCTTT,CASKEGNTEAFF